The T cell receptor (beta chain) described here comes from a study of cytomegalovirus exposure and HLA in healthy donors. Using immunoSEQ multiplex PCR, the repertoire was profiled, and TCRdb retains in-frame clones only, with some absent. This table holds 60,000 to 75,000 clones, around 96% found once. Trimming left V 6 bases short and J 5 bases short, with 16 bases between. CDR3 length: 13 residues. Germline V CDR1 and CDR2: SQVTM, ANQGSEA. V is TRBV29-1 and J is TRBJ1-1; unclear D gene. This sequence was found in a man aged 18 to 35 in good health and CMV-seronegative. Sequenced: PBMCs. The DNA of the CDR3 is TGCAGCGTCTCGATGGCAACAAAAACTGAAGCTTTCTTT. The encoded protein is CSVSMATKTEAFF.